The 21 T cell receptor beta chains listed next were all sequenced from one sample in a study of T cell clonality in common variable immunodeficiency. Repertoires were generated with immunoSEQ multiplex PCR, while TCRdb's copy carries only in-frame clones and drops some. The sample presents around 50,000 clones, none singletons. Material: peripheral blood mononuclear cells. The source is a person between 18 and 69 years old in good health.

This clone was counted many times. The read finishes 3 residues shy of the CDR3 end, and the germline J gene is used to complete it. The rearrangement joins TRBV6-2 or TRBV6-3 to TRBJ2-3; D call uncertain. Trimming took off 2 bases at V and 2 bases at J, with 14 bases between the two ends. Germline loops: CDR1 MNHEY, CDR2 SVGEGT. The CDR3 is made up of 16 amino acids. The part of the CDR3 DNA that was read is TGTGCCAGCAGTTACCCGCCCGAGGTCCTCACAGATACG. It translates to CASSYPPEVLTDT. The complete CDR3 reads CASSYPPEVLTDTQYF.

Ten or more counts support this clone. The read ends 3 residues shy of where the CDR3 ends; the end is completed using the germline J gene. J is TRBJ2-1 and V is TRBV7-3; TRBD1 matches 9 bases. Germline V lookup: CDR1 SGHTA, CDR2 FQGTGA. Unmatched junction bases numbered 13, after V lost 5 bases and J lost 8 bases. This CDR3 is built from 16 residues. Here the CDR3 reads CASSTRFDRGEHEQFF. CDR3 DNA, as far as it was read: TGTGCCAGCAGCACCCGCTTTGACAGGGGGGAACATGAG. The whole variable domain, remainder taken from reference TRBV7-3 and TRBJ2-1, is GAGVSQTPSNKVTEKGKYVELRCDPISGHTALYWYRQSLGQGPEFLIYFQGTGAADDSGLPNDRFFAVRPEGSVSTLKIQRTERGDSAVYLCASSTRFDRGEHEQFFGPGTRLTVL.

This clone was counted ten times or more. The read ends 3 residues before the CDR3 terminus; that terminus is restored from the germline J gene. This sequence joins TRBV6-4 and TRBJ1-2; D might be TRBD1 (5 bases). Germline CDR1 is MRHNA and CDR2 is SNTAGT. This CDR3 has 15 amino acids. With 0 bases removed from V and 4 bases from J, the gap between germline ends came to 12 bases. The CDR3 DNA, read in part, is TGTGCCAGCAGTGACTCGTGGGGCTCTTCCTATGGC. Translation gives CASSDSWGSSYG. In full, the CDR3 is CASSDSWGSSYGYTF.

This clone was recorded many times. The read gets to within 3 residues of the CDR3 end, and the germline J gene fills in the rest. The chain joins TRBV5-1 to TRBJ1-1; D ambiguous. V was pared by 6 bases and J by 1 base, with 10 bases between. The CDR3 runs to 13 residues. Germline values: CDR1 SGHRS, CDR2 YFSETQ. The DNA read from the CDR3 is TGCGCCAGCACCGAACTAGGGAACACTGAA. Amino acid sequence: CASTELGNTE. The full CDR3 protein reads CASTELGNTEAFF.

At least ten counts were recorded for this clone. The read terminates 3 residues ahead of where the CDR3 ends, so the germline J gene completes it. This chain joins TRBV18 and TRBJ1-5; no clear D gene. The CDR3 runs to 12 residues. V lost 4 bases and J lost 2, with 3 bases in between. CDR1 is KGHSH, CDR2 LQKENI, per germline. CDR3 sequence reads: CASSQRNQPQHF. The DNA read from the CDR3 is TGTGCCAGCTCACAGCGCAATCAGCCC.

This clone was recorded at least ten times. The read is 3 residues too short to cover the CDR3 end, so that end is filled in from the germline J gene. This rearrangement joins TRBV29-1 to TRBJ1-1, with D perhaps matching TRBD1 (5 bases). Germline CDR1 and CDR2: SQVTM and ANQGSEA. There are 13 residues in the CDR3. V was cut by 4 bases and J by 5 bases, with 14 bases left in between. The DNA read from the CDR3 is TGCAGCGTTGTTGAGGGGATAGAAACTGAA. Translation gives CSVVEGIETE. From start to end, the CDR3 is CSVVEGIETEAFF.

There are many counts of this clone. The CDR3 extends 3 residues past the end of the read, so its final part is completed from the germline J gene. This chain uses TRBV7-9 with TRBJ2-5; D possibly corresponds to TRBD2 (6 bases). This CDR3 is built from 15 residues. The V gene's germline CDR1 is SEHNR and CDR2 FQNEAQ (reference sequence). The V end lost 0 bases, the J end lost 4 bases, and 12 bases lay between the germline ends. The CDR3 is CASSLAAGRGETQYF. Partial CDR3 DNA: TGTGCCAGCAGCTTAGCGGCGGGGCGCGGAGAGACC.

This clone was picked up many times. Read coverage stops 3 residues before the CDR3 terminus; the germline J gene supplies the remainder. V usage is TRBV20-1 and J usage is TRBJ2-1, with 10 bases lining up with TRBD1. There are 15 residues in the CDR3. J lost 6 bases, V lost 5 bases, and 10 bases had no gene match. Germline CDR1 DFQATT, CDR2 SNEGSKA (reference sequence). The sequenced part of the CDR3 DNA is TGCAGTGCTTGGGGGGGACAGGGGATGGGCAATGAG. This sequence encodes CSAWGGQGMGNE. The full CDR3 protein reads CSAWGGQGMGNEQFF.

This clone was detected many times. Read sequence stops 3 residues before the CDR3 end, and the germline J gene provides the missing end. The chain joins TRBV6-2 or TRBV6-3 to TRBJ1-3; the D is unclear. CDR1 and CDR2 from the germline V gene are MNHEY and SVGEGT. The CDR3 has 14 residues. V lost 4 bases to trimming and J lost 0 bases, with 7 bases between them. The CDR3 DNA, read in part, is TGTGCCAGCAGTTTATACTCCTCTGGAAACACC. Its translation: CASSLYSSGNT. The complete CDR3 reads CASSLYSSGNTIYF.

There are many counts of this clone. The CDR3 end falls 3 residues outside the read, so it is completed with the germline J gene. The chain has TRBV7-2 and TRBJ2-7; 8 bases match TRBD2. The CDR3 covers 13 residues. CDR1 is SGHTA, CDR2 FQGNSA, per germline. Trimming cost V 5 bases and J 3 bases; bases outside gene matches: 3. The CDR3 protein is CASSRTSRYEQYF. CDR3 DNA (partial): TGTGCCAGCAGCCGGACTAGCCGCTACGAG.

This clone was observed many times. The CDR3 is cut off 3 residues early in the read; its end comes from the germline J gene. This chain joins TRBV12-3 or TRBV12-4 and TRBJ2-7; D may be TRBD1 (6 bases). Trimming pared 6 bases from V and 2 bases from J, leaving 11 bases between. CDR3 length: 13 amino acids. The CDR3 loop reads CASRPDSTYEQYF. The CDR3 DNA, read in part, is TGTGCCAGCAGACCGGACAGTACCTACGAG.

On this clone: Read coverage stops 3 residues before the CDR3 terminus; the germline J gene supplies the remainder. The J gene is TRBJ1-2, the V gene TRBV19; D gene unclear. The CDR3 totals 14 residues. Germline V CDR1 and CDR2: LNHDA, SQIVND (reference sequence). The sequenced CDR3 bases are TGTGCCAGTAGTATGGCCGCCGCCAAAAACATC. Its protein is CASSMAAAKNI. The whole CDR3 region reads CASSMAAAKNIYTF.

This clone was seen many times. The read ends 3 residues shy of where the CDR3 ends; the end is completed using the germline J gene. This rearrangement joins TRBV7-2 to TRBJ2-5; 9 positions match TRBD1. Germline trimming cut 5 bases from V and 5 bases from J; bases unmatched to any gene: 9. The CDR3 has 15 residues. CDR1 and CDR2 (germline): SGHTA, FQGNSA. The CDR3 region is CASSSPTGGTETQYF. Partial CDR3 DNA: TGTGCCAGCAGCAGCCCTACAGGGGGCACGGAGACC.

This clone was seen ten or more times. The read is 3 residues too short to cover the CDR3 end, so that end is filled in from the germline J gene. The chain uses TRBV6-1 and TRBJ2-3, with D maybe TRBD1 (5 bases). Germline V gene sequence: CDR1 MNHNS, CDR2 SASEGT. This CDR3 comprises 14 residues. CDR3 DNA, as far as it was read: TGTGCCAGCAGTGAAGTTAGGACACAAGAGACG. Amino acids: CASSEVRTQET. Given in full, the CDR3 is CASSEVRTQETQYF.

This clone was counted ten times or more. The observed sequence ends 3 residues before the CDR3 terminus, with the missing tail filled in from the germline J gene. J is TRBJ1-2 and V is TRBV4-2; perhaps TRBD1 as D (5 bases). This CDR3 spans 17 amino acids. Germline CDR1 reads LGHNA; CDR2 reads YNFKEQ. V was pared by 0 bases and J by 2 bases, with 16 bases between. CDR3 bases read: TGTGCCAGCAGCCAAGAATTCAGGGTTGGGGGGAACTATGGC. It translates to CASSQEFRVGGNYG. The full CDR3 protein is CASSQEFRVGGNYGYTF.

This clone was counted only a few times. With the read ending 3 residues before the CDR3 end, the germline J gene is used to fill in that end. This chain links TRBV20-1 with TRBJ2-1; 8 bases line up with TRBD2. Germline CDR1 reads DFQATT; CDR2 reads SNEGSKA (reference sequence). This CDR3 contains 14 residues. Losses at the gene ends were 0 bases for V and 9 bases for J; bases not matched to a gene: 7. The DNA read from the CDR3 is TGCAGTGCTAGAGATTGGACTAGCAACGTTGAG. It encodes CSARDWTSNVE. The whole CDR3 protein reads CSARDWTSNVEQFF.

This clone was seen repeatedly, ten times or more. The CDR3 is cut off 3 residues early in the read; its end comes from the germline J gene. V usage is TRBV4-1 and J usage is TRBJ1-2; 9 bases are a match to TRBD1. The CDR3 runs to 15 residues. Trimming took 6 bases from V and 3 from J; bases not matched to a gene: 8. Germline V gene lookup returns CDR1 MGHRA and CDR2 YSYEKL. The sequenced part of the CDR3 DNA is TGCGCCAGCAGGACTCAACAGGGGGCGGACTATGGC. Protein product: CASRTQQGADYG. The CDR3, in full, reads CASRTQQGADYGYTF.

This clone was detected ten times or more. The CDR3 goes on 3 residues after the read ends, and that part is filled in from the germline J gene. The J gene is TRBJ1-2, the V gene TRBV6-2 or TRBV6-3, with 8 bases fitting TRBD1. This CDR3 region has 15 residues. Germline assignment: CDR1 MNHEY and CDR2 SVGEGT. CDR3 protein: CASRPRSVTGEGYTF. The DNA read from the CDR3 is TGTGCCAGCAGACCCAGATCCGTGACAGGGGAAGGC.

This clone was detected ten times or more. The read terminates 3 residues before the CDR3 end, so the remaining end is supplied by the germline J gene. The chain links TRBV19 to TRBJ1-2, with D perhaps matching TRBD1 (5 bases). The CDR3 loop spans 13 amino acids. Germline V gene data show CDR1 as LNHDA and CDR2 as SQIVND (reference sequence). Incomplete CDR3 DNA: TGTGCCAGTAGTATAGTCGGCAGGGTCGGC. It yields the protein CASSIVGRVG. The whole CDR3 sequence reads CASSIVGRVGYTF.

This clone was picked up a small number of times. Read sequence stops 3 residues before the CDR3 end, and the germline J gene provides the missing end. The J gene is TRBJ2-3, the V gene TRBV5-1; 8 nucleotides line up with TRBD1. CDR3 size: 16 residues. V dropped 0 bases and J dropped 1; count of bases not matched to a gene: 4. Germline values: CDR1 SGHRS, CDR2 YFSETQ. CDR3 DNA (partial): TGCGCCAGCAGCTTGGCCGTGACAGGGGGCACAGATACG. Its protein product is CASSLAVTGGTDT. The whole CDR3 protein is CASSLAVTGGTDTQYF.

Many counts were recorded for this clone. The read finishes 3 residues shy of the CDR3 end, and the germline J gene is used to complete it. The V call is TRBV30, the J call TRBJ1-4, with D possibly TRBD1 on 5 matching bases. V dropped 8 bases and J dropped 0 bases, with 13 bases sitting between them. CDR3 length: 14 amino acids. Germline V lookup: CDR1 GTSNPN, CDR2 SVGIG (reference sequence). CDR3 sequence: CAAGEIATNEKLFF. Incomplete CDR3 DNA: TGTGCCGCGGGGGAGATTGCAACTAATGAAAAA.